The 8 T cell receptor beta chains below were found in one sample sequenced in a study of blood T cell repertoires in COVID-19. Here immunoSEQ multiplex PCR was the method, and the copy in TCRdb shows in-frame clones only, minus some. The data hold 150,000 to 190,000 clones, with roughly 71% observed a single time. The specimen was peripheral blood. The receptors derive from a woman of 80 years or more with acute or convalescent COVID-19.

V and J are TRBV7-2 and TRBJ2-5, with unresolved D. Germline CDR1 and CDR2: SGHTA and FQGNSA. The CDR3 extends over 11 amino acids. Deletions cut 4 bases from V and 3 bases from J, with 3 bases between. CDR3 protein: CASSYKETQYF. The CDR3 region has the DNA TGTGCCAGCAGCTACAAAGAGACCCAGTACTTC.

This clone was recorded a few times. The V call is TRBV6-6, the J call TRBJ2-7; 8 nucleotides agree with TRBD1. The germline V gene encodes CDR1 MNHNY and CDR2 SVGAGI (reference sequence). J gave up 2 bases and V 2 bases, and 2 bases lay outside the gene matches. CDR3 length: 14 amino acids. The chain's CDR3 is CASSYPGQAYEQYF. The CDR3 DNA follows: TGTGCCAGCAGTTACCCGGGACAGGCCTACGAGCAGTACTTC.

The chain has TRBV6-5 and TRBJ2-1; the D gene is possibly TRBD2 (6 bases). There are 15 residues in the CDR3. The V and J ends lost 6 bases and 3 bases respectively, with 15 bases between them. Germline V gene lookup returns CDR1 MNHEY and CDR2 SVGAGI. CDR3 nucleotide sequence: TGTGCCAGCAGCCCGGGGACTTACGACTACAATGAGCAGTTCTTC. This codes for CASSPGTYDYNEQFF.

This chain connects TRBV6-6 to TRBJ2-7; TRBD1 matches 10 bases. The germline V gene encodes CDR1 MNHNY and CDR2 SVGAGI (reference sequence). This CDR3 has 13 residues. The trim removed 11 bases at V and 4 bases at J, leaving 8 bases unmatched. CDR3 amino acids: CAARTGGTYEQYF. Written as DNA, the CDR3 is TGTGCCGCCAGGACAGGGGGAACTTACGAGCAGTACTTC.

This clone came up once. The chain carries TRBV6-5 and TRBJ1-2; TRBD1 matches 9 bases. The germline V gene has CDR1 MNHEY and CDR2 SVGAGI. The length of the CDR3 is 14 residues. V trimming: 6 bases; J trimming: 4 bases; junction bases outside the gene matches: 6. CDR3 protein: CASRTGGDVYGYTF. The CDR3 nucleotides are TGTGCCAGCAGAACAGGGGGCGATGTCTATGGCTACACCTTC.

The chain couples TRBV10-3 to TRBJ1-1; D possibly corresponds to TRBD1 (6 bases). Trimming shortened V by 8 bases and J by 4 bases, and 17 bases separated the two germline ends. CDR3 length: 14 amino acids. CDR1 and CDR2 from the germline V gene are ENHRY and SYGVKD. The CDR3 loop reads CAIGVGTQLTEAFF. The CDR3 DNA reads TGTGCCATCGGGGTAGGGACACAACTCACTGAAGCTTTCTTT.

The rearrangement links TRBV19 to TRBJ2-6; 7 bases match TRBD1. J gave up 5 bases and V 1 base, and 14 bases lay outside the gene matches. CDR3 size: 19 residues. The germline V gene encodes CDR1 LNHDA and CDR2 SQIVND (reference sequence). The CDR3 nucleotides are TGTGCCAGTAGTATAGTGGGGACAGTCGTCGTTTGGAGGGCCAACGTCCTGACTTTC. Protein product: CASSIVGTVVVWRANVLTF.

The CDR3 loop is CASSLVGRADTEAFF. The CDR3 DNA follows: TGTGCCAGCAGCTTAGTCGGCAGGGCAGACACTGAAGCTTTCTTT. The genes are TRBV7-8 and TRBJ1-1; D is possibly TRBD1 (5 bases). The germline V gene encodes CDR1 SGHVS and CDR2 FQNEAQ. This CDR3 comprises 15 residues. Trimming cost V 1 base and J 3 bases, with 12 bases left between them.